The 26 T cell receptor beta chains listed next were all sequenced from one sample in a study of blood T cells in healthy people across ages. With a J-beta primer mix and a sample-barcoded 5' primer, a second PCR ran 7 to 11 cycles. In TCRdb, the 5' RACE reads were re-called with MiXCR into one record per CDR3 protein. This table holds 1.4 million or so distinct CDR3 sequences, under 55% found once. The sequenced sample was blood. The receptors shown here come from a woman aged 18-29 years in good health.

The chain carries TRBV14 and TRBJ1-2; D uncertain. The CDR3 runs to 13 residues. The V and J ends lost 1 base and 6 bases respectively, with 9 bases between them. Germline values: CDR1 SGHDN, CDR2 FVKESK. CDR3 DNA: TGTGCCAGCAGCCAAGCCAGCCGGAATGGCTACACCTTC. This translates into CASSQASRNGYTF.

The chain recombines TRBV6-2 or TRBV6-3 with TRBJ1-5; D is perhaps TRBD1 (5 bases). V lost 5 bases, J lost 1 base, and 15 bases lay in between. The germline V gene encodes CDR1 MNHEY and CDR2 SVGEGT. The CDR3 has 16 residues. CDR3 in amino acids: CASSHRGRVSNQPQHF. CDR3 coding DNA: TGTGCCAGCAGTCACCGTGGCAGGGTCAGCAATCAGCCCCAGCATTTT.

Only a few counts were recorded for this clonotype. This chain joins TRBV7-2 and TRBJ2-7; 11 nucleotides match TRBD1. The CDR3 spans 16 residues. Germline V gene lookup returns CDR1 SGHTA and CDR2 FQGNSA. The junction had 6 bases not matched to a gene; V was cut back by 3 bases and J by 2 bases. The CDR3 DNA reads TGTGCCAGCAGCTTGACCGGGACAGGGGGTACCTACGAGCAGTACTTC. Its translation is CASSLTGTGGTYEQYF.

A few counts support this clonotype. This sequence joins TRBV12-3 or TRBV12-4 and TRBJ2-3, with a weak D call TRBD1 (6 bases). The ends were cut back, 6 bases at V and 4 bases at J, with 20 bases in the middle. The CDR3 consists of 16 residues. CDR3 amino acids: CASRPNPGQDPDTQYF. The DNA of the CDR3 is TGTGCCAGCAGGCCCAACCCGGGACAAGACCCAGATACGCAGTATTTT.

This clonotype was counted a few times. The chain uses TRBV2 and TRBJ2-5; 7 nucleotides line up with TRBD1. The CDR3 is 14 amino acids. Germline V lookup: CDR1 SNHLY, CDR2 FYNNEI. V lost 2 bases and J lost 1; bases outside the gene matches: 1. In nucleotides, the CDR3 is TGTGCCAGCAGTGAACGGGACAGCCAAGAGACCCAGTACTTC. Amino acid sequence: CASSERDSQETQYF.

The V call is TRBV11-2, the J call TRBJ2-5, with D uncertain. This CDR3 region has 16 residues. The germline V gene encodes CDR1 SGHAT and CDR2 FQNNGV. V was clipped by 3 bases and J by 5 bases, with 19 bases between them. The CDR3 spells CASSFFLGQTKETQYF. For the CDR3, the DNA is TGTGCCAGCAGCTTTTTTTTGGGCCAGACCAAGGAGACCCAGTACTTC.

On this clonotype: Since a much larger clone is just one base distant, this may be a read error. V gene TRBV20-1 combines with J gene TRBJ1-2; D is perhaps TRBD1 (5 bases). Between the trimmed V and J ends, which lost 5 bases and 2 bases, there was a span of 12 bases. Germline values: CDR1 DFQATT, CDR2 SNEGSKA (reference sequence). This CDR3 has 13 residues. The CDR3 DNA follows: TGCAGTGCTGGACGGACAAACAACTATGGCTACACCTTC. Protein: CSAGRTNNYGYTF.

This clonotype has ten or more counts. The chain uses TRBV4-1 and TRBJ1-6; unclear D gene. This CDR3 contains 12 residues. V was pared by 1 base and J by 7 bases, with 2 bases between. Germline V gene lookup returns CDR1 MGHRA and CDR2 YSYEKL. The CDR3 spells CASSQANSPLHF. The CDR3 DNA reads TGCGCCAGCAGCCAAGCGAATTCACCCCTCCACTTT.

This clonotype was counted at least ten times. This chain joins TRBV29-1 and TRBJ2-7; D is uncertain. CDR1 and CDR2 (germline): SQVTM, ANQGSEA. The CDR3 is made up of 11 amino acids. Trimming took 4 bases from V and 1 from J, leaving 5 bases between them. The CDR3 sequence is CSVALSYEQYF. The CDR3 region has the DNA TGCAGCGTTGCCCTTTCCTACGAGCAGTACTTC.

Here the CDR3 reads CASSPSGDGELFF. The CDR3 DNA is TGCGCCAGCAGCCCCTCAGGGGACGGGGAGCTGTTTTTT. V and J are TRBV4-3 and TRBJ2-2, with D perhaps matching TRBD1 (6 bases). The CDR3 totals 13 residues. Trimming took off 4 bases at V and 7 bases at J, with 10 bases between the two ends. Germline V CDR1 and CDR2: LGHNA, YSLEER.

The J gene is TRBJ2-1, the V gene TRBV4-1, with TRBD2 identical over 7 bases. CDR1 is MGHRA, CDR2 YSYEKL, per germline. Trimming cost V 1 base and J 4 bases; bases outside gene matches: 10. The CDR3 contains 17 residues. The CDR3 is CASSQAYSGGIYNEQFF. The CDR3 bases are TGCGCCAGCAGCCAAGCTTATTCGGGGGGAATATACAATGAGCAGTTCTTC.

V gene TRBV20-1 combines with J gene TRBJ2-2; 8 bases fit TRBD2. Trimming cost V 5 bases and J 5 bases; bases outside gene matches: 7. Per the germline V gene, CDR1 is DFQATT and CDR2 is SNEGSKA (reference sequence). This CDR3 has 14 amino acids. CDR3 sequence reads: CSAAKASGTGELFF. For the CDR3, the DNA is TGCAGTGCTGCCAAGGCTAGCGGGACCGGGGAGCTGTTTTTT.

This chain links TRBV15 with TRBJ2-6, with D tentatively TRBD1 or TRBD2 (5 bases each). The germline gives CDR1 LNHNV, CDR2 YYDKDF (reference sequence). The CDR3 is made up of 14 amino acids. V dropped 3 bases and J dropped 2 bases, with 5 bases sitting between them. DNA of the CDR3: TGTGCCACCAGCAGGGGGGCTGGGGCCAACGTCCTGACTTTC. Its translation is CATSRGAGANVLTF. Full variable domain (outside the CDR3, taken from reference TRBV15 and TRBJ2-6): DAMVIQNPRYQVTQFGKPVTLSCSQTLNHNVMYWYQQKSSQAPKLLFHYYDKDFNNEADTPDNFQSRRPNTSFCFLDIRSPGLGDTAMYLCATSRGAGANVLTFGAGSRLTVL.

The chain links TRBV2 to TRBJ2-7; D unclear. CDR1 is SNHLY and CDR2 is FYNNEI in the germline V gene. V lost 7 bases and J 1 base, leaving 17 bases between the germline ends. The CDR3 sequence is 15 residues long. In DNA form, the CDR3 reads TGTGCCAGCAACGTCCGGGCGGTTAGTTCCTACGAGCAGTACTTC. Translated: CASNVRAVSSYEQYF.

This clonotype was recorded once. One junction end disagrees with the germline gene, perhaps due to a read error. CDR3 bases: TGCGCCAGCAGCCAAGATCGCTGGTCTAGCGGGATGTCGTACAAGGAGCAGTTCTTC. Protein sequence: CASSQDRWSSGMSYKEQFF. The chain has TRBV4-1 and TRBJ2-1, with 9 bases matching TRBD2. Germline CDR1 reads MGHRA; CDR2 reads YSYEKL. The CDR3 extends over 19 amino acids.

This clonotype was counted only a few times. The gene calls are TRBV12-3 or TRBV12-4 and TRBJ2-4; TRBD1 matches 10 bases. The DNA end is more similar to TRBJ2-7, so the J call may be wrong. This CDR3 contains 15 residues. CDR3: CASSYPGQGTHEQYF. The CDR3 DNA reads TGTGCCAGCAGTTACCCGGGACAGGGGACCCACGAGCAGTACTTC.

The genes are TRBV21-1 and TRBJ1-5. TRBV21-1 is recorded as a pseudogene. CDR3 length equals 10 residues. As DNA, the CDR3 is TGTGCCCGCTCGTTAGTTCCCCAGCATTTT. It codes for CARSLVPQHF.

This chain joins TRBV5-1 and TRBJ1-2; weak D call: TRBD1 (5 bases). The CDR3 is 14 residues long. The germline V gene has CDR1 SGHRS and CDR2 YFSETQ. V was pared by 7 bases and J by 3 bases, with 16 bases between. The CDR3 loop is CASSPDTGYYGYTF. CDR3 bases: TGCGCCAGCTCCCCGGATACAGGATACTATGGCTACACCTTC.

This clonotype occurred a few times. V usage is TRBV7-6 and J usage is TRBJ2-1; tentative D call: TRBD1 (7 bases). The germline V and J ends were trimmed by 3 bases and 2 bases, with 11 bases remaining between them. This CDR3 comprises 15 residues. Germline CDR1 and CDR2: SGHVS and FNYEAQ. CDR3 sequence reads: CASSFRGTAYNEQFF. The CDR3, as DNA: TGTGCCAGCAGCTTCCGCGGGACAGCCTACAATGAGCAGTTCTTC.

The chain joins TRBV5-1 to TRBJ2-3; 14 bases map to TRBD2. Germline CDR1 SGHRS, CDR2 YFSETQ. The CDR3 runs to 16 residues. V lost 4 bases, J lost 2 bases, and 3 bases stayed unmatched. CDR3 sequence reads: CASSAGLAGDTDTQYF. CDR3 in DNA: TGCGCCAGCAGCGCGGGACTAGCGGGGGACACAGATACGCAGTATTTT.

This rearrangement joins TRBV4-3 to TRBJ1-6; no reliable D call. This CDR3 spans 15 amino acids. Trimming removed 0 bases from V and 2 bases from J, with 5 bases in between. The germline CDR1 and CDR2 sequences are LGHNA and YSLEER. The CDR3 sequence is CASSQDRAYNSPLHF. CDR3 nucleotide sequence: TGCGCCAGCAGCCAAGACCGAGCCTATAATTCACCCCTCCACTTT.

The chain has TRBV29-1 and TRBJ2-1, with D possibly being TRBD1 (7 bases). The V gene lost 4 bases and the J gene lost 2 bases, with 15 bases spanning the gap. Germline V gene lookup returns CDR1 SQVTM and CDR2 ANQGSEA. The CDR3 length is 15 residues. CDR3 sequence: CSVGRDSSAYNEQFF. DNA for the CDR3: TGCAGCGTTGGGAGGGACAGTTCTGCCTACAATGAGCAGTTCTTC.

The V call is TRBV4-1, the J call TRBJ1-1; weak D call: TRBD1 (5 bases). V was clipped by 4 bases and J by 1 base, with 16 bases between them. The CDR3 has 16 amino acids. Germline V gene data show CDR1 as MGHRA and CDR2 as YSYEKL. The CDR3 here is CASSLTWGSRNTEAFF. CDR3 sequence (DNA): TGCGCCAGCAGCCTTACTTGGGGCAGCCGGAACACTGAAGCTTTCTTT.

The chain carries TRBV10-3 and TRBJ2-7, with 9 nucleotides matching TRBD2. The V gene end was trimmed by 0 bases and the J gene end by 5 bases; junction bases not matched to a gene: 8. Germline-derived CDR1 and CDR2 are ENHRY and SYGVKD. CDR3 length: 16 amino acids. The CDR3 DNA is TGTGCCATCAGTGAGTCAGTGTCTAGCGGGGCCAACGAGCAGTACTTC. It encodes CAISESVSSGANEQYF.

The chain's CDR3 is CASSRDRGPLSNQPQHF. CDR3 bases: TGTGCCAGCAGCCGGGACAGGGGGCCGCTAAGCAATCAGCCCCAGCATTTT. The rearrangement uses TRBV7-9 and TRBJ1-5; 12 positions agree with TRBD1. The ends lost 5 bases at V and 1 base at J; junction bases unmatched: 6. Germline CDR1 and CDR2: SEHNR and FQNEAQ (reference sequence). This CDR3 has 17 amino acids.

The chain joins TRBV4-1 to TRBJ1-3; D unclear. CDR3 length: 14 amino acids. V was cut by 4 bases and J by 2 bases, with 9 bases left in between. Germline lookup yields CDR1 MGHRA and CDR2 YSYEKL. The CDR3 sequence: CASSPTDTGNTIYF. CDR3 bases: TGCGCCAGCAGCCCTACAGATACTGGAAACACCATATATTTT.